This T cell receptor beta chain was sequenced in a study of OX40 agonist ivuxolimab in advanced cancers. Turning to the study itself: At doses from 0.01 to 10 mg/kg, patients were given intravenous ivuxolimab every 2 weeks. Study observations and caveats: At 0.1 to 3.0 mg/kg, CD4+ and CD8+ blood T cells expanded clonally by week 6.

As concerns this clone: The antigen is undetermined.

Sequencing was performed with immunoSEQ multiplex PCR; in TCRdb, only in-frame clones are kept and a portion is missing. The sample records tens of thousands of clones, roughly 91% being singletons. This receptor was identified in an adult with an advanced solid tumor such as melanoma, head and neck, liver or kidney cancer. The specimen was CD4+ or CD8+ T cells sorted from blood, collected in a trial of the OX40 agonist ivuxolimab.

In nucleotides, the CDR3 is TGTGCCAGCAGCTTAGAAGGCCGGCGAGCTTTCTTT. This sequence encodes CASSLEGRRAFF. This sequence joins TRBV11-2 and TRBJ1-1; no firm D call. V was cut by 0 bases and J by 10 bases, with 9 bases left in between. The CDR3 is made up of 12 amino acids. Germline lookup yields CDR1 SGHAT and CDR2 FQNNGV.